The 24 T cell receptor beta chains below were found in one sample sequenced in a study of cytotoxic CD8 clonotypes in ibrutinib-treated CLL. Measured with immunoSEQ multiplex PCR; TCRdb has only the in-frame clones, and not every one. The data show fewer than 150,000 clones, with roughly 80% seen just once and about 3.3% held by the top ten. The input for sequencing was PBMCs, taken after 24 months of ibrutinib treatment. The receptor source for this set is a human donor with chronic lymphocytic leukemia.

This clone was detected ten times or more. This chain connects TRBV2 to TRBJ2-2; no definite D call. The CDR3 totals 12 residues. Germline V gene lookup returns CDR1 SNHLY and CDR2 FYNNEI. The germline V and J ends were trimmed by 6 bases and 4 bases, with 6 bases remaining between them. This chain's CDR3 is CASRDLTGELFF. The CDR3 DNA is TGTGCCAGCAGGGATCTCACCGGGGAGCTGTTTTTT.

In DNA form, the CDR3 reads TGTGCCAGTAGTATCCGCGGGGGTACTAATGAAAAACTGTTTTTT. Amino acids: CASSIRGGTNEKLFF. This chain joins TRBV19 and TRBJ1-4; weak D call: TRBD1 (5 bases). V dropped 3 bases and J dropped 2 bases, with 10 bases sitting between them. Per the germline V gene, CDR1 is LNHDA and CDR2 is SQIVND (reference sequence). The CDR3 is made up of 15 amino acids.

The chain carries TRBV6-4 and TRBJ1-2, with no clear D. Germline assignment: CDR1 MRHNA and CDR2 SNTAGT. The V end was cut by 4 bases, the J end by 7 bases, with 13 bases between. The CDR3 totals 13 residues. The CDR3 bases are TGTGCCAGCAGTGCAACCAGATACGTTGGCTACACCTTC. Translating gives CASSATRYVGYTF.

This clone showed up just once. This chain connects TRBV10-1 to TRBJ2-3, with 15 nucleotides matching TRBD2. This CDR3 comprises 16 residues. The junction had 0 bases not matched to a gene; V was cut back by 1 base and J by 4 bases. Germline assignment: CDR1 WNHNN and CDR2 SYGVQD (reference sequence). CDR3 loop: CASSEWTSGGADTQYF. The CDR3 coding sequence is TGCGCCAGCAGTGAGTGGACTAGCGGGGGGGCAGATACGCAGTATTTT.

The chain employs TRBV6-5 and TRBJ1-6; D is uncertain. CDR3 length equals 13 residues. Germline V gene lookup returns CDR1 MNHEY and CDR2 SVGAGI. V lost 5 bases to trimming and J lost 7 bases, with 9 bases between them. The CDR3 DNA is TGTGCCAGCAGTCTTAAAGGGAATTCACCCCTCCACTTT. As protein: CASSLKGNSPLHF.

The CDR3 DNA reads TGTGCCAGCAAAAAGCAGGGGGAGGACACTGAAGCTTTCTTT. Translated: CASKKQGEDTEAFF. This sequence joins TRBV27 and TRBJ1-1; 7 bases are shared with TRBD1. Germline CDR1 is MNHEY and CDR2 is SMNVEV (reference sequence). CDR3 length: 14 amino acids. Trimming took 7 bases from V and 3 from J; bases not matched to a gene: 8.

This clone was recorded a few times. The J gene is TRBJ1-4, the V gene TRBV29-1; D perhaps matches TRBD1 (5 bases). V was trimmed by 4 bases and J by 8 bases, leaving 11 bases between them. In germline, CDR1 is SQVTM, CDR2 ANQGSEA. The CDR3 runs to 12 residues. The CDR3 is CSVAGGGEKLFF. The DNA of the CDR3 is TGCAGCGTTGCTGGCGGGGGAGAAAAACTGTTTTTT.

The chain couples TRBV5-6 to TRBJ2-1, with 10 bases lining up with TRBD1. After removal of 2 bases from V and 2 bases from J, the junction contained 4 bases not matched to a gene. Germline V gene lookup returns CDR1 SGHDT and CDR2 YYEEEE. This CDR3 has 16 amino acids. The CDR3 DNA follows: TGTGCCAGCAGCTTTGGGACAGGGGTTGCCTACAATGAGCAGTTCTTC. Amino acid sequence: CASSFGTGVAYNEQFF.

This clone was observed a handful of times. The chain combines TRBV7-9 with TRBJ2-7; no reliable D call. The germline V gene encodes CDR1 SEHNR and CDR2 FQNEAQ (reference sequence). Trimming removed 5 bases at V and 4 bases at J, with 12 bases between. CDR3 size: 13 residues. The CDR3 DNA follows: TGTGCCAGCAGCCCCCCCATTGGGTACGAGCAGTACTTC. The encoded protein is CASSPPIGYEQYF.

V gene TRBV30 combines with J gene TRBJ2-7, with TRBD1 matching 9 bases. The germline CDR1 and CDR2 sequences are GTSNPN and SVGIG (reference sequence). The CDR3 totals 11 residues. V was clipped by 5 bases and J by 9 bases; unmatched bases: 5. The CDR3 loop reads CAWGTGTLQYF. CDR3 nucleotides: TGTGCCTGGGGGACAGGGACCTTGCAGTACTTC.

This chain links TRBV5-1 with TRBJ1-1; D gene unclear. This CDR3 comprises 14 residues. Germline loops: CDR1 SGHRS, CDR2 YFSETQ. V lost 1 base and J 8 bases, leaving 15 bases between the germline ends. DNA of the CDR3: TGCGCCAGCAGCTTGTTGGGAACTAATGGAGAAGCTTTCTTT. It specifies CASSLLGTNGEAFF.

The chain is built from TRBV18 and TRBJ1-3, with a tentative D call TRBD1 (5 bases). The CDR3 has 16 residues. Germline V gives CDR1 KGHSH, CDR2 LQKENI. Trimming left V 3 bases short and J 0 bases short, with 12 bases between. Written as DNA, the CDR3 is TGTGCCAGCTCACCCATTCGGGGGTCCTCTGGAAACACCATATATTTT. The encoded protein is CASSPIRGSSGNTIYF.

The V call is TRBV4-1, the J call TRBJ2-1, with 8 bases that match TRBD2. J lost 9 bases, V lost 1 base, and 8 bases had no gene match. The CDR3 consists of 15 residues. Germline CDR1 and CDR2: MGHRA and YSYEKL. The CDR3 reads CASSQGRLAGSEQFF. For the CDR3, the DNA is TGCGCCAGCAGCCAAGGAAGGCTAGCGGGCAGTGAGCAGTTCTTC.

The chain carries TRBV4-1 and TRBJ1-2; weak D call: TRBD1 (5 bases). Germline values: CDR1 MGHRA, CDR2 YSYEKL. CDR3 length: 14 amino acids. The V gene lost 3 bases and the J gene lost 6 bases, with 14 bases spanning the gap. The CDR3 sequence: CASSHSRGIDGYTF. The CDR3 nucleotides are TGCGCCAGCAGCCATTCTCGGGGGATCGATGGCTACACCTTC.

The J gene is TRBJ2-5, the V gene TRBV5-4; the D gene is possibly TRBD1 (6 bases). Trimming shortened V by 4 bases and J by 2 bases, and 9 bases separated the two germline ends. CDR1 and CDR2 from the germline V gene are SGHNT and YYREEE (reference sequence). CDR3 length: 13 residues. The CDR3 loop reads CASSRDRQETQYF. The CDR3 DNA is TGTGCCAGCAGCCGAGACAGGCAAGAGACCCAGTACTTC.

The chain employs TRBV29-1 and TRBJ1-2, with D uncertain. Trimming cost V 5 bases and J 6 bases, with 10 bases left between them. Germline CDR1 and CDR2: SQVTM and ANQGSEA. The CDR3 covers 11 residues. CDR3 region: CSVLGVNGYTF. In DNA, the CDR3 is TGCAGCGTTCTGGGCGTGAATGGCTACACCTTC.

The chain carries TRBV7-9 and TRBJ2-3; either TRBD1 or TRBD2 may fit D (6 bases each). Germline loops: CDR1 SEHNR, CDR2 FQNEAQ (reference sequence). V was cut by 1 base and J by 5 bases, with 10 bases left in between. The CDR3 is 14 residues long. CDR3 DNA: TGTGCCAGCAGCTTAGGGGGGGCTGTAGATACGCAGTATTTT. It encodes CASSLGGAVDTQYF.

The DNA for the CDR3 is TGTGCCAGCAGCTTACCAGGGGGGAACACTGAAGCTTTCTTT. It translates to CASSLPGGNTEAFF. This chain connects TRBV7-9 to TRBJ1-1; 7 positions match TRBD1. Germline V CDR1 and CDR2: SEHNR, FQNEAQ (reference sequence). The CDR3 has 14 residues. The V segment lost 2 bases and the J segment 1 base; nucleotides outside the gene matches: 1. Full variable domain (rest looked up from reference TRBV7-9 and TRBJ1-1): DTGVSQNPRHKITKRGQNVTFRCDPISEHNRLYWYRQTLGQGPEFLTYFQNEAQLEKSRLLSDRFSAERPKGSFSTLEIQRTEQGDSAMYLCASSLPGGNTEAFFGQGTRLTVV.

The J gene is TRBJ2-5, the V gene TRBV7-2, with D possibly TRBD1 on 6 matching bases. The CDR3 runs 16 residues. The germline V gene encodes CDR1 SGHTA and CDR2 FQGNSA. The V end lost 5 bases, the J end lost 4 bases, and 20 bases lay between the germline ends. The CDR3 sequence: CASSRSGHIGGETQYF. For the CDR3, the DNA is TGTGCCAGCAGCCGATCGGGCCATATAGGGGGAGAGACCCAGTACTTC. The whole variable domain, filled in from reference TRBV7-2 and TRBJ2-5, reads GAGVSQSPSNKVTEKGKDVELRCDPISGHTALYWYRQSLGQGLEFLIYFQGNSAPDKSGLPSDRFSAERTGGSVSTLTIQRTQQEDSAVYLCASSRSGHIGGETQYFGPGTRLLVL.

The chain has TRBV30 and TRBJ2-7, with D tentatively TRBD1 (5 bases). CDR1 is GTSNPN, CDR2 SVGIG, per germline (reference sequence). Trimming removed 3 bases from V and 4 bases from J, with 16 bases in between. The CDR3 loop spans 14 amino acids. CDR3 loop: CAWSQGPPLYEQYF. Here the CDR3 DNA reads TGTGCCTGGAGCCAGGGTCCACCCCTATACGAGCAGTACTTC.

The gene calls are TRBV9 and TRBJ2-3, with D unresolved. CDR1 and CDR2 from the germline V gene are SGDLS and YYNGEE. The CDR3 is 15 amino acids. Trimming took 0 bases from V and 2 from J, leaving 10 bases between them. The CDR3 here is CASSVARSVTDTQYF. The CDR3 DNA is TGTGCCAGCAGCGTAGCAAGGTCTGTCACAGATACGCAGTATTTT.

The chain employs TRBV4-2 and TRBJ2-7; 9 bases are a match to TRBD1. The CDR3 has 15 residues. After removal of 2 bases from V and 5 bases from J, the junction contained 7 bases not matched to a gene. CDR1 LGHNA and CDR2 YNFKEQ come from the germline V gene. CDR3 in DNA: TGTGCCAGCAGCCAAATTCGGACAGGGGCGGACGAGCAGTACTTC. This sequence encodes CASSQIRTGADEQYF.

This clone came up a few times. This rearrangement joins TRBV6-5 to TRBJ2-3; TRBD2 agrees at 8 bases. The CDR3 is 13 residues long. Germline values: CDR1 MNHEY, CDR2 SVGAGI. V was pared by 6 bases and J by 4 bases, with 3 bases of the junction left unmatched. The CDR3 region is CASSEAGADTQYF. CDR3 bases: TGTGCCAGCAGCGAAGCGGGAGCAGATACGCAGTATTTT.

The genes are TRBV2 and TRBJ2-5; TRBD1 matches at 7 bases. CDR3 length: 16 residues. Unmatched junction bases numbered 15, after V lost 6 bases and J lost 5 bases. Germline CDR1 SNHLY, CDR2 FYNNEI. CDR3 DNA sequence: TGTGCCAGCAGGACGGGCAACAGGGGTGGAATTGAGACCCAGTACTTC. It codes for CASRTGNRGGIETQYF. Full variable domain (missing parts from reference TRBV2 and TRBJ2-5): EPEVTQTPSHQVTQMGQEVILRCVPISNHLYFYWYRQILGQKVEFLVSFYNNEISEKSEIFDDQFSVERPDGSNFTLKIRSTKLEDSAMYFCASRTGNRGGIETQYFGPGTRLLVL.